This T cell receptor beta chain comes out of a study of Graves' ophthalmopathy and Graves' hyperthyroidism. General observations from the study: Blood also harbored most expanded thyroid clonotypes above 0.001 frequency. Progression of ophthalmopathy was predicted by the model with around 70% sensitivity and around 72% specificity.

For repertoire sequencing, the TCR beta CDR3 regions were amplified from RNA transcripts. An initial RT-PCR round employing HTBI primers preceded a second-round multiplex PCR. From the multiplex PCR reads, TCRdb called clonotypes with MiXCR, one entry per CDR3 protein. In the table there are some 390,000 distinct CDR3 sequences, approximately 20% of which are singletons. Ophthalmopathy donors showed moderate-to-severe activity, CAS ≥3, NOSPECS ≥4 and a duration under 3 months. This clonotype was counted a single time. Its antigen is undetermined. The sequencing input was peripheral blood. This TCR was sampled from a young woman with Graves' ophthalmopathy.

For the CDR3, the DNA is TGTGCCAGCAGCCCTGACCTTGAGGGATTCAGGCAGTACTTC. Amino acids: CASSPDLEGFRQYF. The chain combines TRBV3-1 with TRBJ2-7, with D maybe TRBD2 (5 bases). The V gene lost 4 bases and the J gene lost 9 bases, with 19 bases spanning the gap. From germline, CDR1 is LGHDT and CDR2 YNNKEL (reference sequence). The CDR3 is 14 amino acids.